This T cell receptor beta chain was sequenced in a study of blood T cell repertoires in COVID-19. Study in general: PBMCs, B-cell-depleted T cells, or T cells were the source of the cDNA or gDNA that made up the material.

The V end was cut by 1 base, the J end by 6 bases, with 18 bases between. The length of the CDR3 is 16 residues. Germline values: CDR1 MNHEY, CDR2 SMNVEV (reference sequence). Per the original data handling: Scientists estimated how many nucleated cells there were by amplifying reference gene primers. Produced via immunoSEQ multiplex PCR; TCRdb's table is partial and in-frame only. That table furnishes V, J and clone size, whereas the DNA furnished D and trimming. The sample consists of about 190,000 clones, under 90% of them appearing once. The specimen was peripheral blood. The chain employs TRBV27 and TRBJ1-2; D possibly corresponds to TRBD1 (6 bases). This clonotype was sampled from a human donor in a cohort sampled during active COVID-19. The chain's CDR3 is CASSLYGGAISDGYTF. The DNA of the CDR3 is TGTGCCAGCAGTTTATATGGGGGCGCGATATCTGATGGCTACACCTTC.